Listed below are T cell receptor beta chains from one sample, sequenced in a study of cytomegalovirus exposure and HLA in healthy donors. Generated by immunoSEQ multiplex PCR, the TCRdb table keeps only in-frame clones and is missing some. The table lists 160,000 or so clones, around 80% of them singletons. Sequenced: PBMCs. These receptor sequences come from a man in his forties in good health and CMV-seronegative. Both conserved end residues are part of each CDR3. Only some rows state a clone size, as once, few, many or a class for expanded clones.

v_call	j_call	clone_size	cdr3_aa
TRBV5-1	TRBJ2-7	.	CASSFGTSGEQYF
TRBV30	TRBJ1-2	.	CAWIGVGYTF
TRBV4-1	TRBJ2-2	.	CASSSQDGPGAGELFF
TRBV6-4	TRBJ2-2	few	CASSDSTGTSGRDTGELFF
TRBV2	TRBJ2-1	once	CASSGTGPSYNEQFF
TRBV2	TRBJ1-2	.	CASNRENYGYTF
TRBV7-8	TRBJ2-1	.	CASSLERTKQFF
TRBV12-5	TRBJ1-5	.	CASGLVRIGDRGQHQPQHF
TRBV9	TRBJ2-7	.	CASSAGQGRRYPYEQYF
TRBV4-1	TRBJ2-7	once	CASSQVLAASYEQYF
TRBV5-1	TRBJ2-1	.	CASMGSGNEQFF
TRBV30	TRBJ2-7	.	CAWSALRGSEQYF
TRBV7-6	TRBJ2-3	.	CASSLVGGGLTDTQYF
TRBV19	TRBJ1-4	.	CASSSDRGRNEKLFF
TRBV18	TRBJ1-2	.	CASSQDAGGNGYTF
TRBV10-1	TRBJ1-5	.	CASSATGKISCQPQHF
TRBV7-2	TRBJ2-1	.	CASSDRDSRDEQFF
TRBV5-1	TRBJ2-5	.	CASSLARGYQETQYF
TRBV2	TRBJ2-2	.	CASGQTTGELFF
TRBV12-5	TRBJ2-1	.	CASGLGQVGQFF
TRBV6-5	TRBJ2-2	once	CASSPGLGELFF
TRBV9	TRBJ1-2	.	CASSAEEGTYGYTF